The clone carrying this TCR beta chain has just one count. A sample-barcoded 5' primer and a J-beta primer mix were used in a second PCR of about 6 to 12 cycles. TCRdb itself ran the 5' RACE reads through MiXCR, one entry per CDR3 protein. The sample lists about 900,000 distinct CDR3 sequences; approximately 49% were seen once. The record originates from a study of blood T cells in healthy people across ages. Sequencing was carried out using blood. This clonotype was sampled from a young man in good health.

CDR3 sequence (DNA): TGTGCCAGCAGTGAAGATTCAATTTCGTGGTTTGGTTTGGGCTACACCTTC. Translated, it gives CASSEDSISWFGLGYTF. The chain carries TRBV6-1 and TRBJ1-2; D remains ambiguous. The CDR3 has 17 residues. Trimming removed 1 base at V and 8 bases at J, with 23 bases between. CDR1 MNHNS and CDR2 SASEGT come from the germline V gene.